One and the same sample provided the 19 T cell receptor beta chains below, sequenced in a study of CD8 T cells in ankylosing spondylitis. TCRdb re-called the 5' RACE reads through MiXCR, storing one row per CDR3 protein. Of roughly 120,000 distinct CDR3 sequences listed, roughly an eighth were seen once; the top ten hold approximately 3%. The sequenced material came from blood, either unsorted or a sorted T cell fraction (not recorded which). The origin of the receptors is a female donor with ankylosing spondylitis or in good health (not recorded which).

This chain links TRBV20-1 with TRBJ2-4, with 11 nucleotides matching TRBD1. V lost 5 bases and J lost 6; bases outside the gene matches: 6. The germline gives CDR1 DFQATT, CDR2 SNEGSKA (reference sequence). This CDR3 spans 14 amino acids. The CDR3 loop is CSASDRGPRNIQYF. CDR3 DNA sequence: TGCAGTGCTTCGGACAGGGGGCCAAGAAACATTCAGTACTTC.

The chain combines TRBV5-1 with TRBJ2-3; perhaps D is TRBD1 or TRBD2 (5 bases each). CDR3 size: 15 residues. The V end was cut by 4 bases, the J end by 3 bases, with 15 bases between. Germline assignment: CDR1 SGHRS and CDR2 YFSETQ. The CDR3 region has the DNA TGCGCCAGCAGCGCCTACCTTGGGGGTACAGATACGCAGTATTTT. It is translated as CASSAYLGGTDTQYF. The full variable domain, in which reference TRBV5-1 and TRBJ2-3 provide the parts outside the CDR3, is KAGVTQTPRYLIKTRGQQVTLSCSPISGHRSVSWYQQTPGQGLQFLFEYFSETQRNKGNFPGRFSGRQFSNSRSEMNVSTLELGDSALYLCASSAYLGGTDTQYFGPGTRLTVL.

V usage is TRBV5-1 and J usage is TRBJ2-5, with 9 bases identical to TRBD2. From germline, CDR1 is SGHRS and CDR2 YFSETQ. V shed 1 base and J 2 bases; nucleotides not matched to a gene: 3. The CDR3 totals 15 residues. The CDR3 DNA reads TGCGCCAGCAGCTTGCCTAGCGGGGATCAAGAGACCCAGTACTTC. The encoded protein is CASSLPSGDQETQYF.

Points on this clonotype: A much larger clonotype is one base distant, so this may be a read error. The rearrangement uses TRBV7-2 and TRBJ2-2; no clear D. V lost 4 bases and J lost 7, with 4 bases in between. In germline, CDR1 is SGHTA, CDR2 FQGNSA. This CDR3 contains 11 residues. The CDR3 DNA is TGTGCCAGCAGCTCATGCGGGGAGCTGTTTTTT. This sequence encodes CASSSCGELFF.

This clonotype was counted many times. The chain's CDR3 is CAWSVQGSGSTSEQFF. The DNA of the CDR3 is TGTGCCTGGAGTGTACAGGGTAGCGGGAGTACTAGTGAGCAGTTCTTC. The chain recombines TRBV30 with TRBJ2-1, with TRBD2 matching over 9 bases. With V trimmed by 0 bases and J by 9 bases, 12 bases remained unmatched. The CDR3 totals 16 residues. The germline V gene encodes CDR1 GTSNPN and CDR2 SVGIG (reference sequence).

There are many counts of this clonotype. The chain joins TRBV5-1 to TRBJ1-2; D gene ambiguous. Germline V gene lookup returns CDR1 SGHRS and CDR2 YFSETQ. This CDR3 has 13 amino acids. V was shortened by 0 bases and J by 3 bases, with 6 bases between the two germline ends. Written as DNA, the CDR3 is TGCGCCAGCAGCTTGGCGGCCGACTATGGCTACACCTTC. As protein: CASSLAADYGYTF.

V usage is TRBV7-9 and J usage is TRBJ2-7; no firm D call. V was clipped by 4 bases and J by 7 bases, with 17 bases between them. The CDR3 is 14 residues long. The V gene's germline CDR1 is SEHNR and CDR2 FQNEAQ (reference sequence). Here the CDR3 reads CASSSIFRTGEQYF. In DNA, the CDR3 is TGTGCCAGCAGCTCGATATTTAGGACCGGGGAGCAGTACTTC.

This clonotype was seen repeatedly, ten times or more. CDR3 nucleotides: TGTGCCAGCAGCTTATCAGGAGTAGAAGCTTTCTTT. Translating gives CASSLSGVEAFF. V and J are TRBV7-8 and TRBJ1-1; the D is unclear. The CDR3 length is 12 residues. CDR1 and CDR2 (germline): SGHVS, FQNEAQ. Deletions cut 2 bases from V and 8 bases from J, with 9 bases between.

In its sample, this clonotype was seen many times. CDR3 nucleotide sequence: TGCAGCGTAAGAAAGGCCACGAACACCGGGGAGCTGTTTTTT. It yields the protein CSVRKATNTGELFF. The rearrangement joins TRBV29-1 to TRBJ2-2; D unresolved. CDR3 length: 14 amino acids. Germline-derived CDR1 and CDR2 are SQVTM and ANQGSEA. Trimming took off 6 bases at V and 0 bases at J, with 11 bases between the two ends.

This clonotype is a singleton in its sample. This could be a read error, since a much larger clone is one nucleotide away. This chain connects TRBV5-1 to TRBJ1-1; D uncertain. Germline V gene lookup returns CDR1 SGHRS and CDR2 YFSETQ. This CDR3 has 15 residues. Trimming cost V 0 bases and J 4 bases, with 13 bases left between them. This chain's CDR3 is CASSLAAAGTTEAFF. The CDR3 DNA reads as TGCGCCAGCAGCTTGGCCGCGGCAGGCACCACTGAAGCTTTCTTT.

The chain has TRBV28 and TRBJ1-2; possible D gene TRBD1, 5 bases. Trimming cost V 5 bases and J 4 bases, with 11 bases left between them. CDR3 length: 13 residues. From germline, CDR1 is MDHEN and CDR2 SYDVKM. The CDR3, as DNA: TGTGCCAGCAGTAGGGGCAGCCTCTATGGCTACACCTTC. Translated: CASSRGSLYGYTF.

The chain is built from TRBV5-1 and TRBJ2-7; D may match TRBD1 or TRBD2 (5 bases each). The CDR3 runs to 12 residues. The germline gives CDR1 SGHRS, CDR2 YFSETQ. V was trimmed by 10 bases and J by 4 bases, leaving 15 bases between them. The CDR3 nucleotides are TGCGCCTGCCGGGACGGAGCATACGAGCAGTACTTC. It translates to CACRDGAYEQYF.

About this clonotype itself: An end of the junction does not agree with germline; a read error may underlie this. The chain has TRBV30 and TRBJ2-1; 7 positions match TRBD1. In germline, CDR1 is GTSNPN, CDR2 SVGIG (reference sequence). The CDR3 runs 17 residues. CDR3 bases: TGTGTCTGGAGTGTAGGCAGGGGGACATACTCCTACAATGAGCAGTTCTTC. The encoded protein is CVWSVGRGTYSYNEQFF.

This chain uses TRBV2 with TRBJ2-1; D is possibly TRBD1 or TRBD2 (5 bases each). Germline V CDR1 and CDR2: SNHLY, FYNNEI. CDR3 size: 19 residues. This CDR3 is CTFSLRWGPGNSSYNEQFF. The DNA of the CDR3 is TGTACCTTCTCCCTCCGGTGGGGACCGGGGAATAGCTCCTACAATGAGCAGTTCTTC.

In its sample, this clonotype was seen many times. This chain uses TRBV10-3 with TRBJ2-7, with TRBD2 as a possible D gene (7 bases). Germline V gene sequence: CDR1 ENHRY, CDR2 SYGVKD. The CDR3 runs to 16 residues. The V end lost 3 bases, the J end lost 4 bases, and 19 bases lay between the germline ends. The CDR3 DNA reads as TGTGCCATCAGTGATACTACGGGGGGCGCGAGGTACGAGCAGTACTTC. This translates into CAISDTTGGARYEQYF.

In this sample, this clonotype turned up many times. The J gene is TRBJ1-4, the V gene TRBV15, with TRBD1 matching 9 bases. The germline gives CDR1 LNHNV, CDR2 YYDKDF (reference sequence). Trimming cost V 0 bases and J 8 bases; bases outside gene matches: 4. The CDR3 length is 15 residues. CDR3: CATSREQGAREKLFF. CDR3 in DNA: TGTGCCACCAGCAGAGAACAGGGGGCTCGAGAAAAACTGTTTTTT.

V usage is TRBV20-1 and J usage is TRBJ2-1, with 8 bases identical to TRBD1. The CDR3 sequence is 14 residues long. The germline CDR1 and CDR2 sequences are DFQATT and SNEGSKA (reference sequence). Trimming removed 3 bases from V and 2 bases from J; junction bases left unmatched: 3. DNA of the CDR3: TGCAGTGCTAGTGGACAGGGAGCCTACAATGAGCAGTTCTTC. The encoded protein is CSASGQGAYNEQFF.

The rearrangement joins TRBV5-6 to TRBJ2-5, with TRBD2 matching over 10 bases. The CDR3 is 16 amino acids. The germline V gene encodes CDR1 SGHDT and CDR2 YYEEEE. Trimming removed 1 base from V and 1 base from J; junction bases left unmatched: 4. CDR3 sequence: CASSLLAGALQETQYF. In DNA form, the CDR3 reads TGTGCCAGCAGCTTGCTAGCGGGGGCCCTCCAAGAGACCCAGTACTTC. The complete variable domain, with remaining parts taken from reference TRBV5-6 and TRBJ2-5, reads DAGVTQSPTHLIKTRGQQVTLRCSPKSGHDTVSWYQQALGQGPQFIFQYYEEEERQRGNFPDRFSGHQFPNYSSELNVNALLLGDSALYLCASSLLAGALQETQYFGPGTRLLVL.

At least ten counts were recorded for this clonotype. The rearrangement links TRBV5-1 to TRBJ1-2; D uncertain. This CDR3 spans 17 amino acids. V was clipped by 2 bases and J by 5 bases, with 22 bases between them. Germline V gene sequence: CDR1 SGHRS, CDR2 YFSETQ. The CDR3 is CASSLIRGELSPYGYTF. The CDR3 DNA is TGCGCCAGCAGCTTAATTCGAGGAGAACTCTCCCCTTATGGCTACACCTTC. Full variable domain (rest looked up from reference TRBV5-1 and TRBJ1-2): KAGVTQTPRYLIKTRGQQVTLSCSPISGHRSVSWYQQTPGQGLQFLFEYFSETQRNKGNFPGRFSGRQFSNSRSEMNVSTLELGDSALYLCASSLIRGELSPYGYTFGSGTRLTVV.